This entry lists 8 T cell receptor beta chains sequenced from one sample in a study of T cell responses to AZD1222 COVID-19 vaccine. The method was immunoSEQ multiplex PCR; TCRdb's version includes in-frame clones alone and lacks a portion of them. The data hold approximately 110,000 clones, with more than 80% observed a single time. The specimen comprised peripheral blood, sampled on day 0 of AZD1222 vaccination. Source of these receptors: an adult in good health.

The sample holds a few counts of this clone. This chain uses TRBV5-5 with TRBJ1-1, with D unresolved. The CDR3 length is 14 residues. From germline, CDR1 is SGHKS and CDR2 YYEKEE (reference sequence). Trimming left V 1 base short and J 1 base short, with 8 bases between. The CDR3 DNA is TGTGCCAGCAGCTTGAGGTTGGGGAACACTGAAGCTTTCTTT. This sequence encodes CASSLRLGNTEAFF.

The J gene is TRBJ1-2, the V gene TRBV28, with D possibly matching TRBD1 (5 bases). The germline V and J ends were trimmed by 3 bases and 3 bases, with 14 bases remaining between them. The CDR3 length is 15 residues. The germline CDR1 and CDR2 sequences are MDHEN and SYDVKM. CDR3 DNA sequence: TGTGCCAGCAGTTTCACCACCGGGGGGGACTATGGCTACACCTTC. Protein: CASSFTTGGDYGYTF.

This clone was detected a few times. This chain joins TRBV6-6 and TRBJ1-6; the D gene is possibly TRBD1 (6 bases). Germline V gene data show CDR1 as MNHNY and CDR2 as SVGAGI (reference sequence). The CDR3 extends over 15 amino acids. The DNA of the CDR3 is TGTGCAATCCAGGGGCCGGACTCCTATAATTCACCCCTCCACTTT. This sequence encodes CAIQGPDSYNSPLHF.

This chain links TRBV9 with TRBJ2-1; 11 bases are shared with TRBD2. The V and J ends lost 3 bases and 2 bases, in that order; junction bases with no gene match: 4. In germline, CDR1 is SGDLS, CDR2 YYNGEE. The CDR3 loop spans 16 amino acids. CDR3 amino acids: CASSATSGTAYNEQFF. The CDR3 bases are TGTGCCAGCAGCGCGACTAGCGGGACTGCCTACAATGAGCAGTTCTTC.

This rearrangement joins TRBV7-8 to TRBJ2-7; TRBD1 matches at 11 bases. The V gene end was trimmed by 5 bases and the J gene end by 5 bases; junction bases not matched to a gene: 5. The germline V gene encodes CDR1 SGHVS and CDR2 FQNEAQ. This CDR3 spans 14 amino acids. The CDR3 DNA reads as TGTGCCAGCAGCACCGGGACAGGGGGTGACGAGCAGTACTTC. As protein: CASSTGTGGDEQYF.

The rearrangement joins TRBV28 to TRBJ1-5; D perhaps matches TRBD1 (5 bases). V was trimmed by 9 bases and J by 3 bases, leaving 24 bases between them. CDR3 size: 17 residues. The germline V gene encodes CDR1 MDHEN and CDR2 SYDVKM. The CDR3: CARTPVWRGRINQPQHF. CDR3 nucleotide sequence: TGTGCCAGAACCCCCGTTTGGAGGGGAAGGATCAATCAGCCCCAGCATTTT. Supplemented by reference TRBV28 and TRBJ1-5, the full variable domain reads DVKVTQSSRYLVKRTGEKVFLECVQDMDHENMFWYRQDPGLGLRLIYFSYDVKMKEKGDIPEGYSVSREKKERFSLILESASTNQTSMYLCARTPVWRGRINQPQHFGDGTRLSIL.

The chain has TRBV2 and TRBJ2-5; the D call may be TRBD1 or TRBD2 (5 bases each). V shed 0 bases and J shed 5 bases, with 16 bases lying between them. This CDR3 has 16 amino acids. Germline lookup yields CDR1 SNHLY and CDR2 FYNNEI. The CDR3 nucleotides are TGTGCCAGCAGTGAAGCGCTTCATAGAGGGGTGGAGACCCAGTACTTC. This sequence encodes CASSEALHRGVETQYF. The full variable domain, rest sourced from reference TRBV2 and TRBJ2-5, is EPEVTQTPSHQVTQMGQEVILRCVPISNHLYFYWYRQILGQKVEFLVSFYNNEISEKSEIFDDQFSVERPDGSNFTLKIRSTKLEDSAMYFCASSEALHRGVETQYFGPGTRLLVL.

The rearrangement links TRBV5-4 to TRBJ2-2; 9 bases are a match to TRBD1. The CDR3 consists of 16 residues. Germline V gene sequence: CDR1 SGHNT, CDR2 YYREEE (reference sequence). With 4 bases clipped from V and 1 base from J, the junction kept 5 bases outside the gene matches. The DNA for the CDR3 is TGTGCCAGCAGCCGGGACAGGGAGAAGAACACCGGGGAGCTGTTTTTT. It translates to CASSRDREKNTGELFF.